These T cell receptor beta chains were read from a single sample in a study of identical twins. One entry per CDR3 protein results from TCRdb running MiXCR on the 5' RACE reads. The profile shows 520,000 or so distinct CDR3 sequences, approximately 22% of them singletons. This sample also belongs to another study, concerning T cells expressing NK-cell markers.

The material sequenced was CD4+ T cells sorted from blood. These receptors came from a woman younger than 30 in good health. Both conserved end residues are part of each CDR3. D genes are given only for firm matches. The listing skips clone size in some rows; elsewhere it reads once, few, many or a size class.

CSARIRLGGSYTF	TGCAGTGCTAGAATAAGGTTAGGAGGGAGCTACACCTTC	-	-	TRBJ1-2	TRBV20-1
CSARGWGETQYF	TGCAGTGCTAGAGGCTGGGGGGAGACCCAGTACTTC	-	-	TRBJ2-5	TRBV20-1
CSVEGSSETQYF	TGCAGCGTTGAAGGTAGTAGCGAGACCCAGTACTTC	-	-	TRBJ2-5	TRBV29-1
CASSVTGFTDTQYF	TGTGCCAGCAGCGTGACAGGGTTCACAGATACGCAGTATTTT	-	TRBD1	TRBJ2-3	TRBV9
CASGSNDKTEAFF	TGTGCTAGTGGTTCCAACGACAAGACTGAAGCTTTCTTT	-	-	TRBJ1-1	TRBV12-5
CASGRPSGNTIYF	TGTGCCAGCGGACGTCCTTCTGGAAACACCATATATTTT	few	-	TRBJ1-3	TRBV6-2/TRBV6-3
CASSVTGGAREAFF	TGTGCCAGCAGTGTGACAGGGGGCGCGAGAGAAGCTTTCTTT	-	TRBD1	TRBJ1-1	TRBV12-3/TRBV12-4
CSVIPSRLAGGPRATDTQYF	TGCAGTGTTATCCCTAGCCGACTAGCGGGGGGGCCGCGAGCGACAGATACGCAGTATTTT	once	TRBD2	TRBJ2-3	TRBV20-1
CASSLEVGYPLEQFF	TGTGCCAGCAGCTTAGAAGTGGGGTATCCTTTAGAGCAGTTCTTC	few	-	TRBJ2-1	TRBV11-2
CASSLAGLSYNEQFF	TGTGCCAGCAGCTTAGCGGGGCTCTCCTACAATGAGCAGTTCTTC	once	-	TRBJ2-1	TRBV11-3
CSAWLAGVDTQYF	TGCAGTGCCTGGCTAGCGGGGGTAGATACGCAGTATTTT	-	TRBD2	TRBJ2-3	TRBV20-1
CASMGRRDNEQFF	TGTGCCAGCATGGGACGCCGGGACAATGAGCAGTTCTTC	-	-	TRBJ2-1	TRBV6-6
CSARPGLADTDTQYF	TGCAGTGCTAGGCCGGGACTAGCGGACACAGATACGCAGTATTTT	-	TRBD2	TRBJ2-3	TRBV20-1
CSARRTSGSNEQFF	TGCAGTGCTAGGCGAACTAGTGGGTCCAATGAGCAGTTCTTC	many	-	TRBJ2-1	TRBV20-1
CSGLGAGPVTDTQYF	TGCAGTGGACTAGGGGCCGGGCCAGTTACAGATACGCAGTATTTT	-	-	TRBJ2-3	TRBV20-1
CASSLDGGGLFTRQITDTQYF	TGCGCCAGCAGCTTGGATGGGGGGGGACTATTTACACGGCAGATCACAGATACGCAGTATTTT	-	TRBD2	TRBJ2-3	TRBV5-1
CAISESKVERPDTQYF	TGTGCCATCAGTGAGTCGAAGGTGGAGCGGCCGGATACGCAGTATTTT	-	-	TRBJ2-3	TRBV10-3
CASSYTGVQPQHF	TGTGCCAGCAGTTACACAGGGGTTCAGCCCCAGCATTTT	-	TRBD1	TRBJ1-5	TRBV6-5
CAWSKGSTDTQYF	TGTGCCTGGAGTAAAGGGAGCACAGATACGCAGTATTTT	-	-	TRBJ2-3	TRBV30
CASSQGGLRETGELFF	TGTGCCAGCAGCCAGGGGGGCCTGCGAGAAACCGGGGAGCTGTTTTTT	-	-	TRBJ2-2	TRBV4-2
CSASGWAGAPYEQYF	TGCAGTGCTAGTGGCTGGGCGGGGGCCCCCTACGAGCAGTACTTC	-	-	TRBJ2-7	TRBV20-1
CASSPRKLAGNNEQFF	TGTGCCAGCTCACCACGTAAACTAGCGGGAAACAATGAGCAGTTCTTC	-	TRBD2	TRBJ2-1	TRBV18
CSSKGWETQYF	TGCAGCTCGAAGGGGTGGGAGACCCAGTACTTC	few	-	TRBJ2-5	TRBV29-1
CASSLAEGLASPLHF	TGTGCCAGCAGTTTAGCGGAGGGGTTGGCTTCACCCCTCCACTTT	few	-	TRBJ1-6	TRBV12-3/TRBV12-4
CAIRPEYNEQFF	TGTGCCATCAGGCCTGAGTACAATGAGCAGTTCTTC	-	-	TRBJ2-1	TRBV10-3
CSARSRGPGTGELFF	TGCAGTGCGAGGAGCAGGGGCCCGGGCACCGGGGAGCTGTTTTTT	few	-	TRBJ2-2	TRBV20-1
CSARKGSLQETQYF	TGCAGTGCTAGGAAGGGGAGTCTACAAGAGACCCAGTACTTC	few	-	TRBJ2-5	TRBV20-1
CAISEVRGAGAEAFF	TGTGCCATCAGTGAGGTTAGGGGGGCCGGAGCTGAAGCTTTCTTT	-	-	TRBJ1-1	TRBV10-3
CASSSRRGMQPQHF	TGTGCCAGCAGTTCCAGGCGGGGGATGCAGCCCCAGCATTTT	few	-	TRBJ1-5	TRBV6-2/TRBV6-3
CSASLIGADTQYF	TGCAGTGCTAGTTTGATTGGCGCAGATACGCAGTATTTT	few	-	TRBJ2-3	TRBV20-1
CASSPWGSYNEQFF	TGCGCCAGCAGCCCGTGGGGCTCCTACAATGAGCAGTTCTTC	-	-	TRBJ2-1	TRBV4-3
CATSRVGAGGGTEAFF	TGTGCCACCAGCAGAGTCGGGGCAGGGGGCGGAACTGAAGCTTTCTTT	many	TRBD1	TRBJ1-1	TRBV15
CASSLDRDHTEAFF	TGTGCCAGCAGCTTAGACAGAGACCACACTGAAGCTTTCTTT	few	-	TRBJ1-1	TRBV11-2
CASVRTPGQGLTGELFF	TGCGCCAGCGTACGTACCCCGGGACAGGGTCTCACCGGGGAGCTGTTTTTT	few	TRBD1	TRBJ2-2	TRBV5-1
CSARFATRAYNEQFF	TGCAGTGCTAGATTCGCGACAAGAGCCTACAATGAGCAGTTCTTC	once	-	TRBJ2-1	TRBV20-1
CASSTYRELEQYF	TGTGCCAGCAGCACGTACAGGGAACTCGAGCAGTACTTC	-	-	TRBJ2-7	TRBV7-9
CSARRLAGEAENEQYF	TGCAGTGCTAGGAGACTAGCGGGAGAGGCGGAAAACGAGCAGTACTTC	-	TRBD2	TRBJ2-7	TRBV20-1
CSARYPWGDTQYF	TGCAGTGCGCGCTACCCCTGGGGAGATACGCAGTATTTT	-	-	TRBJ2-3	TRBV20-1
CASSFDRRNSPLHF	TGTGCCAGCAGTTTTGACAGACGGAATTCACCCCTCCACTTT	-	-	TRBJ1-6	TRBV12-3/TRBV12-4
CSASAGAHEQYF	TGCAGTGCTAGTGCGGGGGCTCACGAGCAGTACTTC	-	-	TRBJ2-7	TRBV20-1
CASSLMASGEEQYF	TGCGCCAGCAGCTTGATGGCTAGCGGGGAAGAGCAGTACTTC	few	TRBD2	TRBJ2-7	TRBV5-1
CASSYGAGYTF	TGTGCCAGCAGTTACGGGGCTGGCTACACCTTC	few	-	TRBJ1-2	TRBV6-2/TRBV6-3
CASGADSYNEQFF	TGTGCCAGCGGTGCGGATTCCTACAATGAGCAGTTCTTC	many	-	TRBJ2-1	TRBV6-2/TRBV6-3
CASSPRVAPGLNTEAFF	TGTGCCAGCAGCCCTCGGGTGGCACCAGGCCTGAACACTGAAGCTTTCTTT	few	-	TRBJ1-1	TRBV7-9
CSASTVATAFF	TGCAGTGCTAGTACAGTGGCAACGGCTTTCTTT	many	-	TRBJ1-1	TRBV20-1
CSASSTSPYGDEQFF	TGCAGTGCCAGTTCGACTAGCCCTTACGGGGATGAGCAGTTCTTC	few	TRBD2	TRBJ2-1	TRBV20-1
CASSVGGAGTDTQYF	TGTGCCAGCAGCGTAGGGGGGGCCGGGACAGATACGCAGTATTTT	-	-	TRBJ2-3	TRBV7-2
CASSSRDYYGYTF	TGTGCCAGCAGTTCGAGGGATTACTATGGCTACACCTTC	few	-	TRBJ1-2	TRBV12-3/TRBV12-4
CSVGSPSRWGGNEKLFF	TGCAGCGTTGGGTCCCCCTCGAGGTGGGGGGGAAATGAAAAACTGTTTTTT	many	-	TRBJ1-4	TRBV29-1
CASSQRTVEAFF	TGTGCCAGCAGCCAAAGGACAGTTGAAGCTTTCTTT	few	-	TRBJ1-1	TRBV6-6
CASSIYTEAFF	TGTGCCAGTAGTATATACACTGAAGCTTTCTTT	few	-	TRBJ1-1	TRBV19
CASSYGGTSGVREQFF	TGTGCCAGCAGTTACGGCGGGACTAGCGGGGTTCGTGAGCAGTTCTTC	-	TRBD2	TRBJ2-1	TRBV6-5